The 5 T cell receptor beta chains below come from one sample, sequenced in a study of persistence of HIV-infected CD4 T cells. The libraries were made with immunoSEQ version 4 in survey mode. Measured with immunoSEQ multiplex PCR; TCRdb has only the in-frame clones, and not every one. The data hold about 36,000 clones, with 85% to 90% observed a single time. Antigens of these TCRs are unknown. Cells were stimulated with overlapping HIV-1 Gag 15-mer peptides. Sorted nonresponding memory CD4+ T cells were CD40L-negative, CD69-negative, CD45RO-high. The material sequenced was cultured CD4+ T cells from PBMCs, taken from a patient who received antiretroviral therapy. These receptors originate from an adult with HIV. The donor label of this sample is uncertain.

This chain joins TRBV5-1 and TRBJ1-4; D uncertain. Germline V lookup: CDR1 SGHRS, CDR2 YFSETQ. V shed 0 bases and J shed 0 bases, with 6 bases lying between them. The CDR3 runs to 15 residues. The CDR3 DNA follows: TGCGCCAGCAGCTTGGAAAGGGCAACTAATGAAAAACTGTTTTTT. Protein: CASSLERATNEKLFF.

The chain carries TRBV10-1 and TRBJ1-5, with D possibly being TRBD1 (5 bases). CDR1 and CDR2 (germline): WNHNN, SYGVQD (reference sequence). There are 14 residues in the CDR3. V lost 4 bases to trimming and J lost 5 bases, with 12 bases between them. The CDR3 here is CASSGGGVDQPQHF. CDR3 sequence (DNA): TGCGCCAGCAGTGGGGGGGGAGTCGATCAGCCCCAGCATTTT.

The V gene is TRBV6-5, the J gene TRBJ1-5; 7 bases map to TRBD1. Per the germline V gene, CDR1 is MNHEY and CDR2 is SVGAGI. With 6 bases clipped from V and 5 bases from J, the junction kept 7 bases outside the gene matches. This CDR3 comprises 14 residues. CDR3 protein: CASRERGQHQPQHF. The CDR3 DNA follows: TGTGCCAGCAGAGAGAGGGGGCAACATCAGCCCCAGCATTTT.

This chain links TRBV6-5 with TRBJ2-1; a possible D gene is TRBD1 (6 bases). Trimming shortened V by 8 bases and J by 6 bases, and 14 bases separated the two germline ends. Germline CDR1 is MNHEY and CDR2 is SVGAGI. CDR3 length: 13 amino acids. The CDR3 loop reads CASGGWGTNEQFF. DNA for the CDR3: TGTGCCAGCGGGGGCTGGGGAACCAATGAGCAGTTCTTC.

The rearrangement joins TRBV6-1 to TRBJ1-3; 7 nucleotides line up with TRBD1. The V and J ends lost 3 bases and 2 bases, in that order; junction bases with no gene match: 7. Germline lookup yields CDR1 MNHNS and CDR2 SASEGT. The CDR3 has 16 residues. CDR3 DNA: TGTGCCAGCAGTGACCCCCGACAGGGTACTGGAAACACCATATATTTT. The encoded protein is CASSDPRQGTGNTIYF.